These 14 T cell receptor beta chains share one sample of origin, sequenced in a study of blood T cell repertoires in COVID-19. Clones were sequenced by immunoSEQ multiplex PCR, and TCRdb holds only the in-frame ones, with some missing. Among about 310,000 clones listed, around 90% were seen once. Material: PBMCs or T cells enriched from blood (not recorded which). The receptors were gathered from a man between 60 and 75 years old who had recovered from COVID-19.

The chain recombines TRBV27 with TRBJ1-2, with D maybe TRBD1 (6 bases). Trimming removed 4 bases from V and 2 bases from J, with 14 bases in between. Germline V gives CDR1 MNHEY, CDR2 SMNVEV (reference sequence). The CDR3 consists of 15 residues. This CDR3 is CASSSARDNNYGYTF. The CDR3 DNA reads as TGTGCCAGCAGTTCCGCCCGGGACAACAACTATGGCTACACCTTC.

The CDR3 DNA reads as TGCGCCAGCAGCTTGGCCCGGGTAACGGACACTGAAGCTTTCTTT. Protein: CASSLARVTDTEAFF. The chain carries TRBV5-1 and TRBJ1-1; D is uncertain. This CDR3 has 15 residues. Germline CDR1 reads SGHRS; CDR2 reads YFSETQ. V shed 0 bases and J shed 3 bases, with 12 bases lying between them.

The chain joins TRBV2 to TRBJ1-1; D ambiguous. Trimming stripped 8 bases from V and 11 bases from J, with 21 bases between. Germline V gene data show CDR1 as SNHLY and CDR2 as FYNNEI. This CDR3 is built from 13 residues. CDR3 region: CASAPGSNQRAFF. CDR3 bases: TGTGCCAGCGCCCCCGGCTCTAATCAGCGGGCTTTCTTT.

V gene TRBV28 combines with J gene TRBJ1-4; 9 bases match TRBD1. The CDR3 spans 15 residues. V lost 4 bases and J lost 3; bases outside the gene matches: 3. Germline V gene data show CDR1 as MDHEN and CDR2 as SYDVKM. The DNA of the CDR3 is TGTGCCAGCAGTTCTTGGACAGGGGCTAATGAAAAACTGTTTTTT. This gives the protein CASSSWTGANEKLFF.

V is TRBV5-1 and J is TRBJ2-1, with 9 bases lining up with TRBD2. The germline gives CDR1 SGHRS, CDR2 YFSETQ. V lost 2 bases, J lost 6 bases, and 9 bases stayed unmatched. This CDR3 has 16 residues. Here the CDR3 reads CASSLAASGTSNEQFF. The DNA of the CDR3 is TGCGCCAGCAGCTTAGCGGCTAGCGGGACCTCCAATGAGCAGTTCTTC.

This clone was found once. The rearrangement joins TRBV2 to TRBJ2-3, with 9 bases identical to TRBD2. The length of the CDR3 is 15 residues. Germline V gives CDR1 SNHLY, CDR2 FYNNEI. The ends lost 8 bases at V and 0 bases at J; junction bases unmatched: 6. The CDR3 bases are TGTGCCAGCTCACTAGCGGGTGGCAGCACAGATACGCAGTATTTT. Translation: CASSLAGGSTDTQYF. Looking up the rest from reference TRBV2 and TRBJ2-3 gives the full variable domain: EPEVTQTPSHQVTQMGQEVILRCVPISNHLYFYWYRQILGQKVEFLVSFYNNEISEKSEIFDDQFSVERPDGSNFTLKIRSTKLEDSAMYFCASSLAGGSTDTQYFGPGTRLTVL.

The count of this clone is one. The chain couples TRBV19 to TRBJ1-2; D gene uncertain. CDR3 length: 13 residues. Trimming took 0 bases from V and 3 from J, leaving 5 bases between them. Germline-derived CDR1 and CDR2 are LNHDA and SQIVND (reference sequence). Here the CDR3 reads CASSIDGDYGYTF. DNA of the CDR3: TGTGCCAGTAGTATAGACGGAGACTATGGCTACACCTTC.

The V and J genes are TRBV6-5 and TRBJ2-5; TRBD1 might be the D (6 bases). With 8 bases removed from V and 9 bases from J, the gap between germline ends came to 10 bases. The CDR3 is 10 amino acids. The germline CDR1 and CDR2 sequences are MNHEY and SVGAGI. CDR3 coding DNA: TGTGCCAGCTCTACAGGGTCCCAGTACTTC. It is translated as CASSTGSQYF.

The chain joins TRBV5-1 to TRBJ2-7; D is perhaps TRBD1 (5 bases). V was shortened by 0 bases and J by 2 bases, with 12 bases between the two germline ends. The germline V gene encodes CDR1 SGHRS and CDR2 YFSETQ. The CDR3 contains 15 residues. DNA for the CDR3: TGCGCCAGCAGCTTGGCCCTGACAGAGACCTACGAGCAGTACTTC. As protein: CASSLALTETYEQYF. Using reference TRBV5-1 and TRBJ2-7 for the parts outside the CDR3, the full variable domain is KAGVTQTPRYLIKTRGQQVTLSCSPISGHRSVSWYQQTPGQGLQFLFEYFSETQRNKGNFPGRFSGRQFSNSRSEMNVSTLELGDSALYLCASSLALTETYEQYFGPGTRLTVT.

The chain carries TRBV6-5 and TRBJ1-2; D unresolved. CDR3 length equals 16 residues. V lost 3 bases, J lost 0 bases, and 14 bases lay in between. Germline V gives CDR1 MNHEY, CDR2 SVGAGI. Here the CDR3 DNA reads TGTGCCAGCAGTTATAGCCCCGAGACTGCTAACTATGGCTACACCTTC. It translates to CASSYSPETANYGYTF.

V is TRBV3-1 (or the pseudogene TRBV3-2) and J is TRBJ2-1; D is unclear. From germline, CDR1 is LGHDT and CDR2 YNNKEL (reference sequence). V lost 3 bases to trimming and J lost 4 bases, with 13 bases between them. The length of the CDR3 is 15 residues. This CDR3 is CASSHEVDLYNEQFF. In DNA form, the CDR3 reads TGTGCCAGCAGCCATGAGGTAGATCTATACAATGAGCAGTTCTTC.

This clone was counted only a few times. The chain uses TRBV28 and TRBJ2-2, with no clear D. V lost 7 bases to trimming and J lost 2 bases, with 8 bases between them. Per germline, CDR1 MDHEN and CDR2 SYDVKM. The CDR3 totals 13 residues. CDR3 DNA sequence: TGTGCCAGCACCCTGACAAACACCGGGGAGCTGTTTTTT. As protein: CASTLTNTGELFF.

The chain uses TRBV6-6 and TRBJ2-7; 11 bases fit TRBD2. With V trimmed by 5 bases and J by 3 bases, 6 bases remained unmatched. CDR1 and CDR2 from the germline V gene are MNHNY and SVGAGI (reference sequence). This CDR3 comprises 15 residues. CDR3 sequence reads: CASSPTGTSGYEQYF. DNA of the CDR3: TGTGCCAGCAGTCCCACCGGGACTAGCGGCTACGAGCAGTACTTC.

V usage is TRBV7-9 and J usage is TRBJ1-3; D is undetermined. The germline V and J ends were trimmed by 5 bases and 0 bases, with 14 bases remaining between them. Germline assignment: CDR1 SEHNR and CDR2 FQNEAQ (reference sequence). This CDR3 contains 16 residues. CDR3 DNA: TGTGCCAGCAGCCCACCCCCCCAGTACTCTGGAAACACCATATATTTT. Translated: CASSPPPQYSGNTIYF.